The sequence of this T cell receptor (beta chain) was determined in a study of blood T cell repertoires in COVID-19 (dated by TCRdb to the early 2020s). Regarding the complete study: Samples covering the acute and convalescent phases of COVID-19 were provided by collaborators in the United States, Italy and Spain. The prospective study material was composed of cDNA or gDNA derived from T cells, B-cell-depleted T cells, or PBMCs. Subjects who had been exposed to COVID-19, were actively infected with it, or had recovered from it provided the deeply sampled blood TCRbeta repertoires that made up the dataset. A freely available public database, intended as a resource for researchers studying the immune response to SARS-CoV-2, is where the repertoires were released. The samples were drawn from two sources: the first 160 participants of the ongoing ImmuneRACE study, and 1,200 or so subjects contributed by 6 global collaborators. Nearly every sample came with metadata listing a de-identified subject ID, COVID-19 status, age in years and sex. HLA class I and class II types, where available, came from metadata supplied by the sample provider rather than from assay-based typing. Study-level results and caveats: The quantity of clinical and demographic metadata differed by source and by participant and was supplied without curation.

CDR1 LNHDA and CDR2 SQIVND were looked up in the germline V gene (reference sequence). The junction carries 14 bases between V and J, which are trimmed by 6 bases and 6 bases respectively. The CDR3, cysteine through phenylalanine, is 13 amino acids long. The read is trimmed to its CDR3 DNA, 39 bases read in frame from base 1. The immunoSEQ Assay, a bias-controlled multiplex PCR, was used to amplify TCRbeta CDR3 regions from genomic DNA. The paper's data handling went like this. Within the assay, amplification of reference gene primers was used to estimate how many nucleated cells each sample contained. Sequence reads were collapsed and filtered to measure the absolute abundance of every unique TCRbeta CDR3 rearrangement. Productive Simpson clonality was computed per sample as the square root of Simpson's diversity index over productive rearrangements. Sourced from immuneACCESS, this table was stored by TCRdb with only in-frame sequences that have V and J called. A share of the clones is absent; for the studies checked, an unresolved V gene accounts for under half, and the remainder has no known explanation. V and J calls and clone size are those listed in that table; D and trimming were worked out from the DNA. The sample contains about 99,000 clones, about four fifths of them found a single time. The ten largest make up about 12% of the sample.

On this clone itself: The specificity of this receptor is unknown. Base-call qualities are not available, and no considerably larger clone is one nucleotide away.

The collaborating institutions used their own protocols to collect whole blood in K2EDTA tubes. For TCRbeta analysis, collaborators shipped samples as frozen whole blood, isolated PBMCs, or DNA extracted from either of those sample types. This sequence was found in a human donor in a cohort sampled during active COVID-19. The chain is assembled from TRBV19 and TRBJ1-1; the D gene identity is not certain. The sample comprised peripheral blood. The nucleotide sequence reads TGTGCCAGTAGCTTAAGAAGCCCCCCTGAAGCTTTCTTT. This gives the protein CASSLRSPPEAFF.